The next 30 T cell receptor beta chains were all read from a single sample in a study of Graves' ophthalmopathy and Graves' hyperthyroidism. From RNA, the CDR3 regions of TCR beta chains were amplified and sequenced. First-round RT-PCR with HTBI primers preceded a second-round multiplex PCR. TCRdb passed the multiplex PCR reads through MiXCR, listing each CDR3 protein once. The sample lists over 500,000 distinct CDR3 sequences; about 24% were seen once. The specimen was peripheral blood. All receptors derive from a young woman with stable Graves' hyperthyroidism. Some clones in this sample may be carry-over from other donors' samples.

Many counts were recorded for this clonotype. CDR3 region: CASSYVLGGGYGYTF. CDR3 DNA sequence: TGTGCCAGCAGTTACGTACTAGGGGGCGGCTATGGCTACACCTTC. J is TRBJ1-2 and V is TRBV6-4, with 7 bases matching TRBD1. Germline V gene data show CDR1 as MRHNA and CDR2 as SNTAGT. V lost 5 bases to trimming and J lost 4 bases; unmatched junction nucleotides: 10. This CDR3 contains 15 residues.

This clonotype was observed at least ten times. This sequence joins TRBV6-2 or TRBV6-3 and TRBJ2-7; 8 nucleotides match TRBD2. The CDR3 has 15 residues. The V segment lost 3 bases and the J segment 1 base; nucleotides outside the gene matches: 5. Germline lookup yields CDR1 MNHEY and CDR2 SVGEGT. CDR3 in amino acids: CASSYTGGLSYEQYF. The CDR3 DNA reads as TGTGCCAGCAGTTATACGGGGGGGCTTTCCTACGAGCAGTACTTC.

This chain links TRBV9 with TRBJ1-2; the D is unclear. Germline V gene lookup returns CDR1 SGDLS and CDR2 YYNGEE. The CDR3 has 13 amino acids. Between the trimmed V and J ends, which lost 6 bases and 3 bases, there was a span of 12 bases. The CDR3 sequence is CASKGRPDYGYTF. As DNA, the CDR3 is TGTGCCAGCAAGGGCCGGCCCGACTATGGCTACACCTTC.

This clonotype appeared a few times. The CDR3 nucleotides read TGTGCCAGCAGCCCTCCCTGGGCCAGGGACGTTGGTGTGCCCGAGCAGTACTTC. Protein: CASSPPWARDVGVPEQYF. The chain links TRBV12-3 or TRBV12-4 to TRBJ2-7; D tentatively fits TRBD1 or TRBD2 (5 bases each). With 6 bases removed from V and 6 bases from J, the gap between germline ends came to 30 bases. The CDR3 is 18 amino acids.

This clonotype was seen ten or more times. The chain combines TRBV6-1 with TRBJ1-3; D not resolved. The length of the CDR3 is 16 residues. Germline V gene lookup returns CDR1 MNHNS and CDR2 SASEGT. Trimming removed 7 bases from V and 0 bases from J, with 16 bases in between. CDR3 sequence (DNA): TGTGCCAGCACCCGGGGTGCTGGCCCCTCTGGAAACACCATATATTTT. It is translated as CASTRGAGPSGNTIYF.

This clonotype was counted many times. An end of the junction differs from the germline gene, which may be a read error. This chain links TRBV7-9 with TRBJ2-2, with D unclear. The CDR3 is 13 residues long. Germline loops: CDR1 SEHNR, CDR2 FQNEAQ (reference sequence). The CDR3 nucleotides are TGTACCAGCAGTCCTAGGAACACCGGGGAGCTGTTTTTT. Translated, it gives CTSSPRNTGELFF. Variable domain in full (rest from reference TRBV7-9 and TRBJ2-2): DTGVSQNPRHKITKRGQNVTFRCDPISEHNRLYWYRQTLGQGPEFLTYFQNEAQLEKSRLLSDRFSAERPKGSFSTLEIQRTEQGDSAMYLCTSSPRNTGELFFGEGSRLTVL.

This clonotype was seen at least ten times. The J gene is TRBJ1-6, the V gene TRBV12-3 or TRBV12-4; 7 nucleotides match TRBD1. The CDR3 is 19 residues long. The V and J ends lost 4 bases and 8 bases, in that order; junction bases with no gene match: 20. The chain's CDR3 is CASSWLYRGGRSLDSPLHF. CDR3 nucleotide sequence: TGTGCCAGCAGTTGGCTCTACAGGGGAGGACGGTCCTTGGATTCACCCCTCCACTTT.

This clonotype was observed many times. V gene TRBV20-1 combines with J gene TRBJ2-7; 10 bases are shared with TRBD2. V trimming: 4 bases; J trimming: 2 bases; junction bases outside the gene matches: 5. This CDR3 has 14 residues. The germline gives CDR1 DFQATT, CDR2 SNEGSKA (reference sequence). CDR3 in amino acids: CSAINSGGAYEQYF. For the CDR3, the DNA is TGCAGTGCTATCAACAGCGGGGGGGCCTACGAGCAGTACTTC.

In its sample, this clonotype was seen many times. The CDR3 DNA is TGTGCCACCAGCAACCGGGACGGTACCTACGAGCAGTACTTC. Amino acids: CATSNRDGTYEQYF. This sequence joins TRBV15 and TRBJ2-7; the D call may be TRBD1 or TRBD2 (5 bases each). Germline V gene data show CDR1 as LNHNV and CDR2 as YYDKDF (reference sequence). V was pared by 4 bases and J by 2 bases, with 12 bases between. This CDR3 spans 14 amino acids. Combining the CDR3 with reference TRBV15 and TRBJ2-7 gives the whole variable domain DAMVIQNPRYQVTQFGKPVTLSCSQTLNHNVMYWYQQKSSQAPKLLFHYYDKDFNNEADTPDNFQSRRPNTSFCFLDIRSPGLGDTAMYLCATSNRDGTYEQYFGPGTRLTVT.

This clonotype was observed many times. The chain links TRBV12-3 or TRBV12-4 to TRBJ2-5; D is possibly TRBD1 (5 bases). This CDR3 spans 15 amino acids. Trimming left V 7 bases short and J 2 bases short, with 17 bases between. The CDR3 protein is CASKLQQGGQETQYF. The CDR3 DNA follows: TGTGCCAGCAAACTCCAGCAGGGCGGTCAAGAGACCCAGTACTTC.

At least ten counts were recorded for this clonotype. J is TRBJ1-1 and V is TRBV27, with 8 bases that match TRBD1. CDR3 length: 12 residues. The germline V gene encodes CDR1 MNHEY and CDR2 SMNVEV (reference sequence). V lost 5 bases, J lost 7 bases, and 3 bases stayed unmatched. As DNA, the CDR3 is TGTGCCAGCAGTCCGGACAGGGATGAAGCTTTCTTT. Translation: CASSPDRDEAFF.

This clonotype was detected only a few times. The chain uses TRBV11-2 and TRBJ1-2, with 7 bases aligning to TRBD1. Germline lookup yields CDR1 SGHAT and CDR2 FQNNGV. The CDR3 runs 15 residues. V was clipped by 2 bases and J by 2 bases; unmatched bases: 5. DNA of the CDR3: TGTGCCAGCAGCTTAAGTCAGGGGGTAAACTATGGCTACACCTTC. It encodes CASSLSQGVNYGYTF. The complete variable domain, with remaining parts taken from reference TRBV11-2 and TRBJ1-2, reads EAGVAQSPRYKIIEKRQSVAFWCNPISGHATLYWYQQILGQGPKLLIQFQNNGVVDDSQLPKDRFSAERLKGVDSTLKIQPAKLEDSAVYLCASSLSQGVNYGYTFGSGTRLTVV.

The chain is built from TRBV20-1 and TRBJ1-5, with D unresolved. Germline V lookup: CDR1 DFQATT, CDR2 SNEGSKA (reference sequence). The CDR3 extends over 12 amino acids. V was cut by 6 bases and J by 4 bases, with 10 bases left in between. The CDR3 sequence is CSAKVPNQPQHF. In nucleotides, the CDR3 is TGCAGTGCCAAGGTCCCAAATCAGCCCCAGCATTTT.

This clonotype was observed at least ten times. V gene TRBV20-1 combines with J gene TRBJ2-5; 9 bases line up with TRBD1. This CDR3 has 15 residues. The trim removed 6 bases at V and 5 bases at J, leaving 13 bases unmatched. Germline V CDR1 and CDR2: DFQATT, SNEGSKA (reference sequence). This chain's CDR3 is CSATHARGTGETQYF. The CDR3 nucleotides are TGCAGTGCCACCCATGCTCGGGGGACAGGGGAGACCCAGTACTTC.

This clonotype came up many times. The V call is TRBV12-3 or TRBV12-4, the J call TRBJ1-2; D is unclear. V lost 0 bases and J 2 bases, leaving 4 bases between the germline ends. The CDR3 has 13 residues. The CDR3, as DNA: TGTGCCAGCAGTTTAGCTACCAACTATGGCTACACCTTC. Translation gives CASSLATNYGYTF.

This clonotype was found many times. V gene TRBV18 combines with J gene TRBJ1-2, with TRBD1 as a possible D gene (5 bases). Germline CDR1 is KGHSH and CDR2 is LQKENI. The CDR3 is made up of 13 amino acids. V gave up 8 bases and J gave up 5 bases, with 15 bases separating them. This CDR3 reads CASSPPGGYGYTF. CDR3 DNA: TGTGCCAGCAGCCCCCCGGGGGGGTATGGCTACACCTTC.

The chain employs TRBV10-3 and TRBJ2-7; tentatively, D is TRBD1 (5 bases). The CDR3 covers 12 residues. Germline assignment: CDR1 ENHRY and CDR2 SYGVKD. Trimming took off 4 bases at V and 6 bases at J, with 10 bases between the two ends. CDR3 nucleotides: TGTGCCATCAGTGTTGACAGTCGCGAGCAGTACTTC. Protein sequence: CAISVDSREQYF.

This clonotype showed up just a few times. The genes are TRBV18 and TRBJ2-7; no definite D call. This CDR3 spans 12 amino acids. V was shortened by 9 bases and J by 7 bases, with 16 bases between the two germline ends. Germline V gene sequence: CDR1 KGHSH, CDR2 LQKENI. CDR3: CASREEPWEQYF. The DNA of the CDR3 is TGTGCCAGTAGAGAGGAACCTTGGGAGCAGTACTTC.

There are many counts of this clonotype. This sequence joins TRBV6-2 or TRBV6-3 and TRBJ2-5, with TRBD2 identical over 7 bases. V lost 2 bases to trimming and J lost 5 bases; unmatched junction nucleotides: 8. Per germline, CDR1 MNHEY and CDR2 SVGEGT. CDR3 length: 15 amino acids. CDR3 sequence: CASSYLGGGEETQYF. CDR3 sequence (DNA): TGTGCCAGCAGTTACCTCGGTGGGGGGGAGGAGACCCAGTACTTC.

This clonotype occurred many times. The chain has TRBV7-3 and TRBJ2-7; D is unresolved. V was shortened by 3 bases and J by 7 bases, with 10 bases between the two germline ends. CDR1 is SGHTA and CDR2 is FQGTGA in the germline V gene. This CDR3 contains 12 residues. CDR3 nucleotide sequence: TGTGCCAGCAGCTTCCCTCCTGGAGAGCAGTACTTC. It is translated as CASSFPPGEQYF. Drawing the rest from reference TRBV7-3 and TRBJ2-7, the complete variable domain is GAGVSQTPSNKVTEKGKYVELRCDPISGHTALYWYRQSLGQGPEFLIYFQGTGAADDSGLPNDRFFAVRPEGSVSTLKIQRTERGDSAVYLCASSFPPGEQYFGPGTRLTVT.

This clonotype occurred a few times. The chain uses TRBV6-1 and TRBJ1-1; unclear D gene. Deletions cut 4 bases from V and 7 bases from J, with 10 bases between. CDR1 MNHNS and CDR2 SASEGT come from the germline V gene. The CDR3 totals 12 residues. The CDR3 loop reads CASSVLGSEAFF. CDR3 nucleotide sequence: TGTGCCAGCAGTGTTTTAGGCAGTGAAGCTTTCTTT.

About this clonotype: As the CDR3 is not closed by the conserved phenylalanine or tryptophan, this likely results from a read error. This sequence joins TRBV28 and TRBJ1-5, with 11 bases aligning to TRBD1. After removal of 6 bases from V and 1 base from J, the junction contained 5 bases not matched to a gene. Germline values: CDR1 MDHEN, CDR2 SYDVKM. The CDR3 runs to 16 residues. The CDR3 DNA follows: TGTGCCAGCAGGTGGACAGGGGGCGGGAGCAATCAGCCCCAGCATTTG. This codes for CASRWTGGGSNQPQHL.

This clonotype was seen once. The rearrangement joins TRBV24-1 to TRBJ1-5, with TRBD1 as a possible D gene (5 bases). The CDR3 contains 14 residues. The germline V and J ends were trimmed by 4 bases and 7 bases, with 13 bases remaining between them. Germline CDR1 is KGHDR and CDR2 is SFDVKD. CDR3 nucleotides: TGTGCCACCAGTGACCCGGGGCTCGGACAGCCCCAGCATTTT. Its translation is CATSDPGLGQPQHF.

This clonotype was seen at least ten times. This chain joins TRBV6-1 and TRBJ1-6, with D uncertain. Germline V lookup: CDR1 MNHNS, CDR2 SASEGT. V was pared by 2 bases and J by 0 bases, with 5 bases between. This CDR3 is 15 amino acids long. The CDR3 is CASSEPSSYNSPLHF. CDR3 bases: TGTGCCAGCAGTGAACCTAGCTCCTATAATTCACCCCTCCACTTT.

This clonotype came up many times. This sequence joins TRBV12-3 or TRBV12-4 and TRBJ1-3; unclear D gene. The length of the CDR3 is 14 residues. V lost 6 bases to trimming and J lost 4 bases, with 13 bases between them. The CDR3 DNA reads as TGTGCCAGCAGACCTGACCACGACGGAAACACCATATATTTT. It encodes CASRPDHDGNTIYF.

The V gene is TRBV12-3 or TRBV12-4, the J gene TRBJ1-1; no clear D gene. The CDR3 sequence is 15 residues long. With 5 bases removed from V and 2 bases from J, the gap between germline ends came to 15 bases. CDR3 coding DNA: TGTGCCAGCAGTCCCCGGGCCGCCGGCAACACTGAAGCTTTCTTT. The encoded protein is CASSPRAAGNTEAFF.

Notes on this clonotype: This may be a read error: a much more frequent sequence differs by one nucleotide. V gene TRBV28 combines with J gene TRBJ2-7; 14 positions agree with TRBD2. Trimming took 4 bases from V and 4 from J; bases not matched to a gene: 3. The CDR3 consists of 15 residues. Germline CDR1 and CDR2: MDHEN and SYDVKM. CDR3 amino acids: CASSSGLAGEYEQYF. CDR3 nucleotides: TGTGCCAGCAGTTCGGGACTAGCGGGGGAGTACGAGCAGTACTTC.

The chain joins TRBV30 to TRBJ1-2; D is unresolved. The CDR3 covers 13 residues. V lost 2 bases to trimming and J lost 5 bases, with 12 bases between them. CDR1 and CDR2 (germline): GTSNPN, SVGIG (reference sequence). The CDR3, as DNA: TGTGCCTGGAGTAGCCTCCCGTTGTATGGCTACACCTTC. It encodes CAWSSLPLYGYTF.

The sample holds many counts of this clonotype. V is TRBV19 and J is TRBJ1-2, with 8 bases lining up with TRBD1. Germline lookup yields CDR1 LNHDA and CDR2 SQIVND (reference sequence). The CDR3 has 15 residues. The V segment lost 5 bases and the J segment 3 bases; nucleotides outside the gene matches: 8. This CDR3 reads CASSLPGGYDYGYTF. CDR3 coding DNA: TGTGCCAGTAGTCTTCCAGGGGGCTATGACTATGGCTACACCTTC.

The chain joins TRBV6-1 to TRBJ1-2, with D uncertain. V gave up 5 bases and J gave up 1 base, with 11 bases separating them. Germline CDR1 and CDR2: MNHNS and SASEGT. The CDR3 is 14 residues long. CDR3 loop: CASSPNSLNYGYTF. CDR3 nucleotide sequence: TGTGCCAGCAGTCCGAACAGTCTTAACTATGGCTACACCTTC.